This T cell receptor beta chain is from a study of identical twins. TCRdb re-called the 5' RACE reads through MiXCR, storing one row per CDR3 protein. The table shows around 1.7 million distinct CDR3 sequences, with 25% to 35% occurring only once. Germline V gene data show CDR1 as SQVTM and CDR2 as ANQGSEA. The V and J ends lost 8 bases and 3 bases respectively, with 12 bases between them. The CDR3 is 12 amino acids. The rearrangement links TRBV29-1 to TRBJ2-3, with D hard to call. Sequenced input: cord blood. The TCR comes from a newborn girl in good health. CDR3 residues: CSLSTRTDTQYF. The CDR3 DNA reads TGCAGCCTCTCGACCCGGACAGATACGCAGTATTTT.